Presented here are 7 T cell receptor beta chains from one specimen sequenced in a study of identical twins (TCRdb year 2016). Receptors were amplified or captured by 5' RACE. The sample was run on an Illumina HiSeq 2000. TCRdb's own reprocessing of the public reads used fastp at Q25 and MiXCR and kept productive beta chains. Identical CDR3 proteins give one entry, which carries the most common genes and DNA. The table for this sample lists hundreds of thousands of distinct CDR3 sequences; around 20% of them were counted only once. Approximately 4.5% of the sample comes from the top ten. These data also formed part of another study, on T cells expressing NK-cell markers.

The sequencing input was PBMCs. Receptors were obtained from a young woman in good health.

This clonotype showed up many times. The chain recombines TRBV20-1 with TRBJ1-1; D remains unclear. Germline lookup yields CDR1 DFQATT and CDR2 SNEGSKA (reference sequence). The CDR3 totals 11 residues. Trimming took off 7 bases at V and 0 bases at J, with 6 bases between the two ends. CDR3 DNA: TGCAGTGGCCGTTTGAACACTGAAGCTTTCTTT. As protein: CSGRLNTEAFF.

In this sample, this clonotype turned up many times. This chain joins TRBV5-1 and TRBJ2-1; weak D call: TRBD1 (6 bases). Germline V CDR1 and CDR2: SGHRS, YFSETQ. The CDR3 is made up of 16 amino acids. The V end lost 0 bases, the J end lost 6 bases, and 16 bases lay between the germline ends. The CDR3 nucleotides read TGCGCCAGCAGCTTGGACCTGGACAGACCTTTCAATGAGCAGTTCTTC. It encodes CASSLDLDRPFNEQFF.

The chain combines TRBV6-1 with TRBJ1-5; D is possibly TRBD1 (6 bases). This CDR3 contains 17 residues. The V gene's germline CDR1 is MNHNS and CDR2 SASEGT. V was clipped by 4 bases and J by 0 bases, with 16 bases between them. The CDR3 DNA reads as TGTGCCAGCAGTGCTAGAATTGGGACACTTAGCAATCAGCCCCAGCATTTT. It yields the protein CASSARIGTLSNQPQHF.

This clonotype was detected a few times. The chain uses TRBV7-9 and TRBJ2-7; tentatively, D is TRBD1 or TRBD2 (6 bases each). CDR1 is SEHNR and CDR2 is FQNEAQ in the germline V gene (reference sequence). The CDR3 is 13 amino acids. CDR3 DNA sequence: TGTGCAGGGGGGCCTCTCGCCGCCTACGAGCAGTACTTC. Translating gives CAGGPLAAYEQYF.

This clonotype was counted between two and nine times. The genes are TRBV4-3 and TRBJ1-2; 8 bases match TRBD1. The length of the CDR3 is 13 residues. Germline V gene lookup returns CDR1 LGHNA and CDR2 YSLEER. After removal of 2 bases from V and 7 bases from J, the junction contained 3 bases not matched to a gene. The CDR3 sequence is CASSQNDRGGYTF. Written as DNA, the CDR3 is TGCGCCAGCAGCCAAAATGACAGGGGTGGCTACACCTTC.

The chain is built from TRBV6-5 and TRBJ2-1, with D tentatively TRBD1 (6 bases). The CDR3 covers 15 residues. Germline V CDR1 and CDR2: MNHEY, SVGAGI. V was pared by 0 bases and J by 6 bases, with 12 bases between. The CDR3 coding sequence is TGTGCCAGCAGTTACTCACAGGGTTATTTCAATGAGCAGTTCTTC. Protein product: CASSYSQGYFNEQFF.

This clonotype has a handful of counts. The chain recombines TRBV20-1 with TRBJ1-1; 9 bases agree with TRBD1. This CDR3 spans 15 amino acids. Germline CDR1 and CDR2: DFQATT and SNEGSKA (reference sequence). J was trimmed by 7 bases and V by 5 bases; bases with no gene match: 14. The CDR3 spells CSAQRWDRAEGEAFF. As DNA, the CDR3 is TGCAGTGCTCAAAGGTGGGACAGGGCCGAGGGTGAAGCTTTCTTT.